This T cell receptor (beta chain) was profiled in a study of response to subunit inactivated influenza vaccine. Study outcomes and limitations: Authors suggested that a seasonal influenza vaccination recruits few new T cells each time.

With regard to this clonotype: Its specificity is not known.

The length of the CDR3 is 15 residues. V was pared by 2 bases and J by 0 bases, with 4 bases of the junction left unmatched. The germline V gene encodes CDR1 SGHRS and CDR2 YFSETQ. TCRdb reanalysed the RT-PCR reads using MiXCR and keeps one entry per CDR3 protein. The profile covers around 570,000 distinct CDR3 sequences, with around 8% appearing a single time and approximately 12% taken by the ten largest. Specimen: PBMCs from blood, collected about 24 months after vaccination. This sequence was found in a man between 50 and 70 years old who received an inactivated influenza vaccine. This chain joins TRBV5-1 and TRBJ2-7, with 8 bases lining up with TRBD2. CDR3 in amino acids: CASSLTGGPSYEQYF. CDR3 bases: TGCGCCAGCAGCTTAACGGGAGGGCCCTCCTACGAGCAGTACTTC.